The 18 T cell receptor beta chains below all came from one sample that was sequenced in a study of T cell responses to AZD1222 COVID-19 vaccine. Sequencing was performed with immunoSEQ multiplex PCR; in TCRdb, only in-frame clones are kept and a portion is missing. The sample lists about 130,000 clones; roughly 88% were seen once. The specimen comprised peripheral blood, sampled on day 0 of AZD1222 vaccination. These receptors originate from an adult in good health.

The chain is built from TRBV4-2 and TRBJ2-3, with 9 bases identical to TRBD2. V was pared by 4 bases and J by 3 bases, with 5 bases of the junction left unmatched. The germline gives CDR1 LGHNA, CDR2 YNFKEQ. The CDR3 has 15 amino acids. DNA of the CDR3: TGTGCCAGCAGCCCGGGCGGACTAGCGACAGATACGCAGTATTTT. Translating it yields CASSPGGLATDTQYF.

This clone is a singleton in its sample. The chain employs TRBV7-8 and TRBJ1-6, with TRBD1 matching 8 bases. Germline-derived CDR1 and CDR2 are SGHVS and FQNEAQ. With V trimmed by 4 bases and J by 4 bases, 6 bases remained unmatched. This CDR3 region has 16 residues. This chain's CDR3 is CASSSGGAGYNSPLHF. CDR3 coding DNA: TGTGCCAGCAGCTCAGGGGGCGCCGGGTATAATTCACCCCTCCACTTT.

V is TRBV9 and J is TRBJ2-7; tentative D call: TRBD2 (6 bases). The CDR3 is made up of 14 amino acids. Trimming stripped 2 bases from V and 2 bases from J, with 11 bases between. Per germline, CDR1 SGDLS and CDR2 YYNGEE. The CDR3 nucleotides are TGTGCCAGCAGCGTTCGGGACTTCACCTACGAGCAGTACTTC. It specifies CASSVRDFTYEQYF.

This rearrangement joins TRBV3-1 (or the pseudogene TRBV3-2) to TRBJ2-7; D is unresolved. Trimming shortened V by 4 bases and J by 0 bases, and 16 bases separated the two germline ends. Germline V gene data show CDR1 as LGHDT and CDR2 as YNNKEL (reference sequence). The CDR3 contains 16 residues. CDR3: CASSLSPLVASYEQYF. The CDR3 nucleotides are TGTGCCAGCAGCCTAAGTCCTCTGGTGGCCTCCTACGAGCAGTACTTC.

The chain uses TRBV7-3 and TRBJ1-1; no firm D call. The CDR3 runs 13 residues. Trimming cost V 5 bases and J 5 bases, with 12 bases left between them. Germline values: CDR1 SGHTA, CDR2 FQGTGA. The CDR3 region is CASSDPGRTEAFF. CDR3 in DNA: TGTGCCAGCAGCGATCCCGGGCGGACTGAAGCTTTCTTT.

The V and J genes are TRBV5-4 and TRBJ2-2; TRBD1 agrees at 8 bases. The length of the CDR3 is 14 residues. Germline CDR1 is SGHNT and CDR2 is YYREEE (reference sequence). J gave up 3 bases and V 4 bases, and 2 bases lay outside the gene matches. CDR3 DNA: TGTGCCAGCAGCCCGGGACAGGACACCGGGGAGCTGTTTTTT. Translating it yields CASSPGQDTGELFF.

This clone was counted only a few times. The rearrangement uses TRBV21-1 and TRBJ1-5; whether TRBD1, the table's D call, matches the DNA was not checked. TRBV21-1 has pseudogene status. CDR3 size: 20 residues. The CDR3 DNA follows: TGTGCCAGCAGCAAACCCTGCGAGGGACAGGGGGCGAGAAGCAATCAGCCCCAGCATTTT. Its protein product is CASSKPCEGQGARSNQPQHF.

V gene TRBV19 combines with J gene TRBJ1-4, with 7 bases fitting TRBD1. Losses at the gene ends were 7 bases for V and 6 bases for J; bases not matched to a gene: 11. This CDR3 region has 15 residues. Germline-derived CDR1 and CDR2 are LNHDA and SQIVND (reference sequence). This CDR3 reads CASKRGRSTDEKLFF. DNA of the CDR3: TGTGCCAGTAAAAGGGGGCGGTCTACTGATGAAAAACTGTTTTTT.

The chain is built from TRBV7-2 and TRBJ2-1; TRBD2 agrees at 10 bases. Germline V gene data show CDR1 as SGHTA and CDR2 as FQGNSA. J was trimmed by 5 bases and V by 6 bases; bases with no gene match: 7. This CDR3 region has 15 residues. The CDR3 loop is CASRPAGGPHNEQFF. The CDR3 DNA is TGTGCCAGCAGGCCAGCGGGGGGGCCGCACAATGAGCAGTTCTTC.

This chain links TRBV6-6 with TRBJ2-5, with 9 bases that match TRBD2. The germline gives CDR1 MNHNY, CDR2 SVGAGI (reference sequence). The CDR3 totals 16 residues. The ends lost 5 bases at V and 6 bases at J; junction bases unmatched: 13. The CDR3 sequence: CASSPLAGAPLKTQYF. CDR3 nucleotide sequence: TGTGCCAGCAGTCCTTTAGCGGGAGCCCCTCTGAAGACCCAGTACTTC.

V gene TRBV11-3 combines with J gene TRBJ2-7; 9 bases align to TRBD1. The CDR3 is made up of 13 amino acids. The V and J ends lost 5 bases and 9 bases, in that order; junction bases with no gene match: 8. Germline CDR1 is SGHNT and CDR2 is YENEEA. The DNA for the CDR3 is TGTGCCAGCAGCCTGGGGGACAGGGAGCTGCAGTACTTC. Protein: CASSLGDRELQYF.

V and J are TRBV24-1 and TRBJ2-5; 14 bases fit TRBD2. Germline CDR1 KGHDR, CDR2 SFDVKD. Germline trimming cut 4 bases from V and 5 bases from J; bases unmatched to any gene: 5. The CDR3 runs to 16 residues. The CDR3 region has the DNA TGTGCCACCAGTGAGTGGACTAGCGGGAGGCTGGAGACCCAGTACTTC. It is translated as CATSEWTSGRLETQYF.

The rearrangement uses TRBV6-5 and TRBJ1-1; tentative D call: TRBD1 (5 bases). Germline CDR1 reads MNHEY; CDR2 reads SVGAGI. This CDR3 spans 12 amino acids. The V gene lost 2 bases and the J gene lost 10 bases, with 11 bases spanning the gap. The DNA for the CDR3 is TGTGCCAGCAGTTACCAACGGGGGATAGCTTTCTTT. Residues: CASSYQRGIAFF.

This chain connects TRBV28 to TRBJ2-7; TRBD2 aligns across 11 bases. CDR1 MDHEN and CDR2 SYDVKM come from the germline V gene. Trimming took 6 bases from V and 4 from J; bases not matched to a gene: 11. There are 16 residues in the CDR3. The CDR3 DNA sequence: TGTGCCAGCAGAACCGCTAGCGGGAGGTTTATGTACGAGCAGTACTTC. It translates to CASRTASGRFMYEQYF. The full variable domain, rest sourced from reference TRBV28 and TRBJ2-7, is DVKVTQSSRYLVKRTGEKVFLECVQDMDHENMFWYRQDPGLGLRLIYFSYDVKMKEKGDIPEGYSVSREKKERFSLILESASTNQTSMYLCASRTASGRFMYEQYFGPGTRLTVT.

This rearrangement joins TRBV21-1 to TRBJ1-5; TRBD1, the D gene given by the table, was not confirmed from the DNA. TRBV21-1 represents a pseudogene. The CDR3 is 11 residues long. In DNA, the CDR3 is TGTGCCAGCAAAGGTCGGACAGACCAGCATTTT. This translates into CASKGRTDQHF.

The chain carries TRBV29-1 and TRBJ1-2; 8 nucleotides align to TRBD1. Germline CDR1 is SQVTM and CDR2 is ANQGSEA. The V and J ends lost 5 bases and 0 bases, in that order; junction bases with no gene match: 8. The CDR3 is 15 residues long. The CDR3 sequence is CSVIQGGLTNYGYTF. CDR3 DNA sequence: TGCAGCGTTATACAGGGGGGGTTAACTAACTATGGCTACACCTTC.

The CDR3 sequence is CASSSNTGGSNQPQHF. The CDR3 nucleotides read TGTGCCAGCAGCTCTAATACAGGGGGTAGCAATCAGCCCCAGCATTTT. This chain joins TRBV6-6 and TRBJ1-5; 8 bases align to TRBD1. With V trimmed by 6 bases and J by 0 bases, 7 bases remained unmatched. Looked up from germline, CDR1 is MNHNY and CDR2 is SVGAGI (reference sequence). This CDR3 is 16 amino acids long.

CDR3 protein: CASSLLGTGRYTF. The CDR3 bases are TGTGCCAGCAGCTTATTAGGGACAGGGCGATACACCTTC. The V call is TRBV7-9, the J call TRBJ1-2, with 9 nucleotides matching TRBD1. V shed 2 bases and J 11 bases; nucleotides not matched to a gene: 6. Germline V lookup: CDR1 SEHNR, CDR2 FQNEAQ (reference sequence). The CDR3 is 13 amino acids.